This TCR beta chain was captured by sequencing in a study of T cell clonality in common variable immunodeficiency. This clone has more than one count but fewer than ten. The observed sequence ends 3 residues before the CDR3 terminus, with the missing tail filled in from the germline J gene. Germline lookup yields CDR1 WSHSY and CDR2 SAAADI. Trimming left V 3 bases short and J 4 bases short, with 9 bases between. The CDR3 has 13 amino acids. Only in-frame clones appear in the TCRdb table, and some are missing; sequencing was by immunoSEQ multiplex PCR. The specimen has 45,000 to 55,000 clones, none found just once.

V gene TRBV10-2 combines with J gene TRBJ1-1; no clear D. Sequencing was carried out using peripheral blood mononuclear cells. This clonotype was sampled from a person aged 18 to 75 in good health. This chain's CDR3 is CASSDSVSTEAFF. The sequenced CDR3 bases are TGCGCCAGCAGTGATTCAGTGAGCACTGAA.